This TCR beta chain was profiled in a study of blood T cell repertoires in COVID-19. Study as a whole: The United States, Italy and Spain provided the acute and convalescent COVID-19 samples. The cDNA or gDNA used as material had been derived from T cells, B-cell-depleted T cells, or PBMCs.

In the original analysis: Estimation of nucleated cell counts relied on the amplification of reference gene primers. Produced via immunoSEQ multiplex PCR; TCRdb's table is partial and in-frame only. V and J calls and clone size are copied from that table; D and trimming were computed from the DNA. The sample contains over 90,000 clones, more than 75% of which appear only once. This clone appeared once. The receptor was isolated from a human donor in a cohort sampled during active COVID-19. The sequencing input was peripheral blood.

The CDR3 region has the DNA TGTGCCAGCAGCCAAGTCGGACTAGTATCCTACAATGAGCAGTTCTTC. This sequence encodes CASSQVGLVSYNEQFF. The chain has TRBV3-1 (or the pseudogene TRBV3-2) and TRBJ2-1, with 7 bases aligning to TRBD2. Germline CDR1 reads LGHDT; CDR2 reads YNNKEL (reference sequence). V was pared by 1 base and J by 1 base, with 4 bases of the junction left unmatched. This CDR3 contains 16 residues.